The present TCR beta chain was sequenced within a study of cytomegalovirus exposure and HLA in healthy donors. The germline V gene has CDR1 MRHNA and CDR2 SNTAGT. V was clipped by 6 bases and J by 4 bases; unmatched bases: 4. This CDR3 comprises 14 residues. 13 Jbeta primers and 60 Vbeta primers were used for the PCR. Using immunoSEQ multiplex PCR, the repertoire was profiled, and TCRdb retains in-frame clones only, with some absent. This sample has over 80,000 clones, with about 70% found just once. In its sample, this clone was seen once. The sample consisted of PBMCs. The chain uses TRBV6-4 and TRBJ2-2; the match to TRBD1 covers 8 bases. The source is a woman aged 70-85 years in good health and CMV-seropositive. CDR3 region: CASRGTGGTGELFF. The CDR3 nucleotides are TGTGCCAGCAGGGGCACAGGGGGCACCGGGGAGCTGTTTTTT.